This TCR beta chain was captured in a study of shared clonotypes between healthy human individuals (dated by TCRdb to about 2020). Regarding the study in general: The cohort included a few men and two women between 18 and 49 years of age. For each donor, three plates each were used for CD4 naive and CD4 memory, two plates were used for CD8 naive, and one plate was used for CD8 memory. To estimate repertoire size and how much clonotype sharing occurs between individuals, the study deeply sequenced the blood TCR repertoires of 4 to 6 healthy adults. To increase sequencing depth and limit assay-specific biases, different laboratories used diverse techniques to prepare libraries and sequence TCR repertoires. Each donor's leukapheresis produced roughly between about 0.8 and 8.9 billion PBMCs. Summary of the overall study and its limitations: Larger estimated clonotype richness was generally found for naive subsets than for memory subsets. Pairwise subsampling led to the expectation that sequencing depth would affect the degree of clonotype sharing among donors. Rarefaction of sorted-subset datasets indicated incomplete sequencing despite the large sequencing depth. Sharing across a handful of donors was observed for around 5% of naive CD4, 3% to 3.5% of naive CD8, over 2% of memory CD4, and about 0.39% of memory CD8 clonotypes. Only blood was sampled, and tissue TCR repertoires likely differ from those in blood. The small number of donors limited the genetic and exposure-history diversity represented. Compared with non-shared clonotypes, clonotypes shared by all four sorted-subset donors had higher generation probabilities.

As concerns this clone: Its antigen is unknown. The record has no base qualities; no much larger clone is one base away.

Using the deep immunoSEQ assay, multiplex PCR amplified TCR CDR3 regions from genomic DNA. For each cell subset, the extracted genomic DNA was distributed evenly across all wells of several immunoSEQ 96-well plates, and each plate served as one replicate. For sorted subsets, 150 to 250 ng of genomic DNA, equivalent to 25,000 to 35,000 T cell genomes, went into each replicate PCR. Purified libraries were measured with a Qubit 3.0 fluorometer, size-checked on a Bioanalyzer 2100, and measured again with the KAPA Library Quantification kit. Every immunoSEQ 96-well plate was sequenced on a dedicated single-read 150-cycle Illumina NextSeq 550 flow cell. The original pipeline was this. Because only junctional sequences without quality scores were contained in the immunoSEQ output, filtering matching that applied to full-length reads could not be performed. Sequences were annotated with PyIR, a Python wrapper for IgBLAST v1.9, using IMGT germline references to assign V/J genes and CDR3. Reads were removed for weak V/J assignments (E-value above 1e-6), missing CDR3, stop codons, out-of-frame junctions, or ambiguous translated residues. V3J clonotypes were defined as sequences sharing the same inferred V gene, J gene, and CDR3 amino acid sequence. The percentage overlap between two repertoires was calculated by dividing the number of shared unique clonotypes by the size of the smaller repertoire. Three approaches were used to assess repertoire richness: RTK rarefaction, the Chao1 estimator, and Recon v2.1 estimates of unobserved clonotypes. Generation probabilities were computed with OLGA for all TCRbeta clonotypes obtained by the gDNA method from four donors. In its TCRdb copy, this immuneACCESS table keeps in-frame sequences only and misses some clones. Where compared with another copy, unresolved V genes explain less than half of these, and the others have no known cause. V, J and clone size reflect that table, while D and trimming were determined from the DNA. Here the sample has over a million clones; over 95% occur a single time. The ten largest account for more than 0.9% of the sample.

Healthy HIV-negative adults with no recently reported acute infections or vaccinations were included as donors. Every donor was a Caucasian adult living in Nashville, Tennessee, USA. Magnetic negative selection was used to enrich CD4+ T cells, after which naive cells were positively selected on CD45RA and the negative fraction became the memory subset. Blood was obtained by leukapheresis, after which PBMCs were separated by Ficoll-Histopaque density gradient centrifugation and cryopreserved in liquid nitrogen vapor phase. Analytical flow cytometry was used to check the purity and quantity of each magnetically sorted T cell population. Genomic DNA was isolated from every sorted fraction and measured by UV absorbance on a Nanodrop 2000c. Sequencing was done on a sample of naive CD4+ T cells sorted from blood. The cell subset or site label here, explained by the study, means: CD45RA+ positively selected. The receptor comes from a man aged 30 to 45 in good health.

The CDR3 protein: CASSLDRTDTQYF. The nucleotide sequence is TGTGCCAGCAGTCTCGACAGGACAGATACGCAGTATTTT. The V and J genes are TRBV6-1 and TRBJ2-3; the D segment could be TRBD1, given 6 matching bases. For CDR1 and CDR2, the germline V gene lists MNHNS and SASEGT. Trimming costs V 5 bases and J 3 bases, and their ends lie 9 bases apart. The CDR3, cysteine through phenylalanine, is 13 amino acids long. The CDR3 DNA has 39 bases and is translated from base 1.